One sample yielded the 11 T cell receptor beta chains listed below, sequenced in a study of post-analysis software for immune sequencing data. What these receptors recognize is not known. Prepared TCR beta cDNA libraries contained unique molecular identifiers. One entry per CDR3 protein results from TCRdb running MiXCR on the PCR reads. The top ten clones hold around 0.55% of a sample with about 800,000 distinct CDR3 sequences, roughly 27% of them seen once. Notes on the study in general: Controls had lower frequencies than patients of four or five TRBV segments, which included TRBV5-6, TRBV5-1 and TRBV20-1.

The sample comprised blood. These receptors were obtained from a girl aged 10 to 17 with multiple sclerosis.

V is TRBV7-9 and J is TRBJ2-1; 11 bases fit TRBD2. Germline trimming cut 6 bases from V and 12 bases from J; bases unmatched to any gene: 13. This CDR3 contains 15 residues. Per germline, CDR1 SEHNR and CDR2 FQNEAQ (reference sequence). The DNA for the CDR3 is TGTGCCAGCAGATCCGGGACTAGCGGACCCGTAGGGCAGTTCTTC. Translating it yields CASRSGTSGPVGQFF.

The J gene is TRBJ2-1, the V gene TRBV5-1; D is possibly TRBD1 (6 bases). Germline-derived CDR1 and CDR2 are SGHRS and YFSETQ. V was trimmed by 4 bases and J by 1 base, leaving 12 bases between them. This CDR3 spans 15 amino acids. Written as DNA, the CDR3 is TGCGCCAGCAGCGAAACAGGGCTGTCCTACAATGAGCAGTTCTTC. This encodes CASSETGLSYNEQFF.

This clonotype was seen a few times. This chain links TRBV20-1 with TRBJ2-1, with D unclear. The V gene's germline CDR1 is DFQATT and CDR2 SNEGSKA (reference sequence). V shed 1 base and J shed 2 bases, with 9 bases lying between them. CDR3 length equals 14 residues. The CDR3 coding sequence is TGCAGTGCTAGAGTGTCCCAGCCCTACAATGAGCAGTTCTTC. Residues: CSARVSQPYNEQFF.

The V call is TRBV10-3, the J call TRBJ2-7; 11 bases fit TRBD2. Germline CDR1 is ENHRY and CDR2 is SYGVKD. CDR3 length equals 16 residues. The V gene end was trimmed by 6 bases and the J gene end by 2 bases; junction bases not matched to a gene: 9. The CDR3 loop is CAIRTSGEGGPYEQYF. CDR3 bases: TGTGCCATCAGGACTAGCGGGGAGGGGGGGCCCTACGAGCAGTACTTC.

Only a few counts were recorded for this clonotype. This chain joins TRBV28 and TRBJ2-7; 9 positions agree with TRBD2. The V gene end was trimmed by 7 bases and the J gene end by 3 bases; junction bases not matched to a gene: 7. Germline V lookup: CDR1 MDHEN, CDR2 SYDVKM. This CDR3 is 14 amino acids long. CDR3: CASTIAGDDYEQYF. The CDR3 bases are TGTGCCAGCACTATAGCGGGAGACGACTACGAGCAGTACTTC.

The table lists this clonotype with many counts. The chain links TRBV7-6 to TRBJ2-1, with D possibly being TRBD1 or TRBD2 (5 bases each). This CDR3 is 15 amino acids long. Trimming pared 2 bases from V and 4 bases from J, leaving 12 bases between. Germline assignment: CDR1 SGHVS and CDR2 FNYEAQ. The CDR3, as DNA: TGTGCCAGCAGCTTACGGTTGGGGGAATACAATGAGCAGTTCTTC. Its protein product is CASSLRLGEYNEQFF.

The chain is built from TRBV7-2 and TRBJ1-6; 8 bases line up with TRBD1. The CDR3 consists of 15 residues. The germline V gene encodes CDR1 SGHTA and CDR2 FQGNSA. Germline trimming cut 2 bases from V and 7 bases from J; bases unmatched to any gene: 4. CDR3 nucleotide sequence: TGTGCCAGCAGCTTACAGGGGGCGGGAAATTCACCCCTCCACTTT. Amino acid sequence: CASSLQGAGNSPLHF.

This rearrangement joins TRBV20-1 to TRBJ2-3; 12 bases fit TRBD2. Germline lookup yields CDR1 DFQATT and CDR2 SNEGSKA (reference sequence). This CDR3 spans 16 amino acids. With 5 bases clipped from V and 4 bases from J, the junction kept 10 bases outside the gene matches. CDR3 in DNA: TGCAGTGCTTCCCACGGACTAGCGGGGAGCGCAGATACGCAGTATTTT. It is translated as CSASHGLAGSADTQYF.

The J gene is TRBJ1-3, the V gene TRBV20-1; TRBD1 is a possible D gene (6 bases). Trimming removed 5 bases at V and 2 bases at J, with 10 bases between. The CDR3 is 13 amino acids. Germline assignment: CDR1 DFQATT and CDR2 SNEGSKA (reference sequence). CDR3 DNA sequence: TGCAGTGCTTCCTGGACAGCTGGAAACACCATATATTTT. Translating it yields CSASWTAGNTIYF.

The rearrangement uses TRBV4-3 and TRBJ2-3; 11 nucleotides line up with TRBD2. There are 15 residues in the CDR3. Germline loops: CDR1 LGHNA, CDR2 YSLEER. The junction had 3 bases not matched to a gene; V was cut back by 2 bases and J by 5 bases. The CDR3 bases are TGCGCCAGCAGCCAAACAACTAGCGGGAGAGATACGCAGTATTTT. This encodes CASSQTTSGRDTQYF.

The sample holds a few counts of this clonotype. The chain employs TRBV20-1 and TRBJ1-2, with D possibly matching TRBD1 (5 bases). V lost 4 bases and J 0 bases, leaving 15 bases between the germline ends. The CDR3 covers 15 residues. Germline V gives CDR1 DFQATT, CDR2 SNEGSKA (reference sequence). The CDR3 sequence: CSATYAGSANYGYTF. The CDR3 nucleotides are TGCAGTGCTACCTACGCAGGGTCAGCTAACTATGGCTACACCTTC.